What follows are 27 T cell receptor beta chains derived from one specimen sequenced in a study of PD-L1 blockade in urothelial cancer. Specified time point: pretreatment peripheral blood. Method: immunoSEQ multiplex PCR; TCRdb's copy keeps in-frame clones and lacks some. The sample has about 52,000 clones; roughly 80% are singletons. The source material was PBMCs, sampled around atezolizumab (anti-PD-L1) treatment. The receptors originated from a man aged 50 or older with urothelial cancer.

The chain uses TRBV5-1 and TRBJ1-1; no clear D gene. Trimming cost V 0 bases and J 3 bases, with 12 bases left between them. The germline V gene encodes CDR1 SGHRS and CDR2 YFSETQ. The length of the CDR3 is 15 residues. The CDR3 loop reads CASSLGVGRYTEAFF. CDR3 nucleotide sequence: TGCGCCAGCAGCTTGGGGGTCGGGAGGTACACTGAAGCTTTCTTT.

The rearrangement links TRBV16 to TRBJ2-2; possibly TRBD2 for D (6 bases). V lost 3 bases to trimming and J lost 1 base, with 12 bases between them. The CDR3 consists of 16 residues. CDR1 and CDR2 (germline): KGHSY, FQNENV. DNA of the CDR3: TGTGCCAGCAGCCACCGGGGGATTATGAACACCGGGGAGCTGTTTTTT. Amino acid sequence: CASSHRGIMNTGELFF.

This clone appeared a single time. The chain is built from TRBV25-1 and TRBJ2-7; D is perhaps TRBD1 (6 bases). The CDR3 length is 13 residues. The germline V gene has CDR1 MGHDK and CDR2 SYGVNS. Trimming took off 8 bases at V and 9 bases at J, with 20 bases between the two ends. The CDR3 coding sequence is TGTGCCAGCGCTAGGGAACCAGGGGACGGGCAGTACTTC. Its protein product is CASAREPGDGQYF.

The CDR3 region is CASSLGDRVRETQYF. The CDR3 DNA sequence: TGTGCCAGCAGCTTAGGGGACAGGGTTCGGGAGACCCAGTACTTC. The rearrangement joins TRBV11-2 to TRBJ2-5; 9 nucleotides line up with TRBD1. Per the germline V gene, CDR1 is SGHAT and CDR2 is FQNNGV. The length of the CDR3 is 15 residues. V shed 1 base, J shed 5 bases, and the junction held 5 bases outside the gene matches.

This clone was recorded a few times. The chain uses TRBV6-1 and TRBJ2-7; 8 bases line up with TRBD2. Germline V gene sequence: CDR1 MNHNS, CDR2 SASEGT. The CDR3 totals 16 residues. Trimming removed 0 bases from V and 4 bases from J; junction bases left unmatched: 8. CDR3 coding DNA: TGTGCCAGCAGTGAAGCGGTAAGGGCTAGCGGGTACGAGCAGTACTTC. It translates to CASSEAVRASGYEQYF.

The chain has TRBV5-8 and TRBJ2-7; D might be TRBD2 (6 bases). From germline, CDR1 is SGHTS and CDR2 YDEGEE. The germline V and J ends were trimmed by 5 bases and 3 bases, with 18 bases remaining between them. The CDR3 consists of 15 residues. CDR3 DNA: TGTGCCAGCAGGTCAAGCGGGTCCTATTACTACGAGCAGTACTTC. It is translated as CASRSSGSYYYEQYF.

The chain links TRBV5-1 to TRBJ2-7, with TRBD1 matching over 9 bases. In germline, CDR1 is SGHRS, CDR2 YFSETQ. V was pared by 0 bases and J by 0 bases, with 7 bases of the junction left unmatched. CDR3 size: 17 residues. CDR3: CASSLGQLQGASYEQYF. CDR3 nucleotides: TGCGCCAGCAGCTTGGGCCAGTTACAGGGGGCCTCCTACGAGCAGTACTTC.

The chain uses TRBV7-9 and TRBJ1-1, with D possibly matching TRBD1 (6 bases). The germline gives CDR1 SEHNR, CDR2 FQNEAQ (reference sequence). V was pared by 3 bases and J by 10 bases, with 15 bases between. This CDR3 comprises 13 residues. This CDR3 reads CASSLRGTPRAFF. The CDR3, as DNA: TGTGCCAGCAGCTTGAGGGGGACACCTCGAGCTTTCTTT.

About this clone: Germline and junction disagree at one end, which may indicate a read error. The chain carries TRBV18 and TRBJ2-7, with 7 bases that match TRBD1. Germline V gives CDR1 KGHSH, CDR2 LQKENI. The CDR3 contains 15 residues. The CDR3 sequence: CASSPGDRVSSEQYF. DNA for the CDR3: TGTGCCAGCTCACCAGGAGACAGGGTTTCCTCCGAGCAGTACTTC.

The CDR3 here is CASSLGAGGANGYTF. The CDR3 DNA sequence: TGTGCCAGCAGCTTAGGGGCAGGGGGCGCGAATGGCTACACCTTC. The chain uses TRBV7-3 and TRBJ1-2, with TRBD1 identical over 8 bases. The trim removed 2 bases at V and 6 bases at J, leaving 8 bases unmatched. Germline values: CDR1 SGHTA, CDR2 FQGTGA. The CDR3 has 15 amino acids.

This chain links TRBV9 with TRBJ2-7; 7 bases are a match to TRBD2. Trimming cost V 3 bases and J 6 bases; bases outside gene matches: 12. The CDR3 is 15 amino acids. Germline loops: CDR1 SGDLS, CDR2 YYNGEE. This CDR3 reads CASSAILGGESEQYF. Written as DNA, the CDR3 is TGTGCCAGCAGCGCGATTTTGGGAGGGGAGAGCGAGCAGTACTTC.

The V gene is TRBV7-9, the J gene TRBJ2-7; D call uncertain. The CDR3 totals 11 residues. From germline, CDR1 is SEHNR and CDR2 FQNEAQ (reference sequence). The germline V and J ends were trimmed by 5 bases and 1 base, with 3 bases remaining between them. CDR3 in amino acids: CASSPSYEQYF. The CDR3 coding sequence is TGTGCCAGCAGCCCTTCCTACGAGCAGTACTTC.

The rearrangement joins TRBV5-4 to TRBJ2-5, with D maybe TRBD1 (7 bases). Deletions cut 5 bases from V and 1 base from J, with 15 bases between. CDR1 SGHNT and CDR2 YYREEE come from the germline V gene (reference sequence). CDR3 size: 15 residues. The CDR3 protein is CASSFRQGGQETQYF. The CDR3 nucleotides read TGTGCCAGCAGTTTCAGACAGGGAGGCCAAGAGACCCAGTACTTC.

The chain recombines TRBV6-1 with TRBJ2-1, with D possibly being TRBD2 (6 bases). CDR3 length: 15 residues. With 8 bases removed from V and 5 bases from J, the gap between germline ends came to 19 bases. Germline CDR1 and CDR2: MNHNS and SASEGT. The DNA of the CDR3 is TGTGCCAGCTTGGGTGGCGGGGCGCAAAACAATGAGCAGTTCTTC. Its translation is CASLGGGAQNNEQFF.

This clone has just a few counts. The chain is built from TRBV7-3 and TRBJ2-7; D may be TRBD2 (6 bases). V lost 1 base and J lost 2, with 12 bases in between. The CDR3 runs 15 residues. Germline V gene lookup returns CDR1 SGHTA and CDR2 FQGTGA. In nucleotides, the CDR3 is TGTGCCAGCAGCTTAATGGAGGGTCCCACCTACGAGCAGTACTTC. This translates into CASSLMEGPTYEQYF. The full variable domain, in which reference TRBV7-3 and TRBJ2-7 provide the parts outside the CDR3, is GAGVSQTPSNKVTEKGKYVELRCDPISGHTALYWYRQSLGQGPEFLIYFQGTGAADDSGLPNDRFFAVRPEGSVSTLKIQRTERGDSAVYLCASSLMEGPTYEQYFGPGTRLTVT.

Turning to this clone: A junction boundary mismatches the germline segment, possibly from a read error. The genes are TRBV15 and TRBJ1-2; D gene uncertain. Looked up from germline, CDR1 is LNHNV and CDR2 is YYDKDF (reference sequence). The CDR3 spans 13 residues. CDR3 nucleotide sequence: TGTGCCACCAGCAGAGATAGGCGGGAGGGTAAGGCGTTC. Its translation: CATSRDRREGKAF. The full variable domain, in which reference TRBV15 and TRBJ1-2 provide the parts outside the CDR3, is DAMVIQNPRYQVTQFGKPVTLSCSQTLNHNVMYWYQQKSSQAPKLLFHYYDKDFNNEADTPDNFQSRRPNTSFCFLDIRSPGLGDTAMYLCATSRDRREGKAFGSGTRLTVV.

The V and J genes are TRBV5-6 and TRBJ2-7, with a tentative D call TRBD2 (7 bases). V shed 4 bases and J shed 7 bases, with 21 bases lying between them. Germline values: CDR1 SGHDT, CDR2 YYEEEE. CDR3 size: 15 residues. The CDR3 coding sequence is TGTGCCAGCAGCCCGGAGGGGGGGGCCCTGGAAGAGCAGTACTTC. As protein: CASSPEGGALEEQYF.

The chain couples TRBV6-6 to TRBJ2-5; the D is unclear. The CDR3 is made up of 11 amino acids. CDR1 MNHNY and CDR2 SVGAGI come from the germline V gene (reference sequence). The ends were cut back, 5 bases at V and 5 bases at J, with 6 bases in the middle. CDR3 sequence (DNA): TGTGCCAGCAGTGTCGGGGAGACCCAGTACTTC. Amino acids: CASSVGETQYF.

This clone has only a few counts. The chain is built from TRBV19 and TRBJ1-2, with TRBD1 identical over 9 bases. V was pared by 3 bases and J by 6 bases, with 2 bases of the junction left unmatched. The germline V gene encodes CDR1 LNHDA and CDR2 SQIVND (reference sequence). The CDR3 spans 13 residues. CDR3 bases: TGTGCCAGTAGTATGGGGACAGGGAATGGCTACACCTTC. The encoded protein is CASSMGTGNGYTF.

The rearrangement uses TRBV30 and TRBJ1-4; maybe TRBD1 (5 bases). The CDR3 covers 13 residues. V lost 8 bases and J 7 bases, leaving 17 bases between the germline ends. In germline, CDR1 is GTSNPN, CDR2 SVGIG (reference sequence). CDR3 region: CASGRQGGEKLFF. CDR3 sequence (DNA): TGTGCCAGCGGGCGGCAGGGTGGTGAAAAACTGTTTTTT.

V usage is TRBV9 and J usage is TRBJ2-1; 9 bases align to TRBD1. CDR1 is SGDLS, CDR2 YYNGEE, per germline. The V gene end was trimmed by 3 bases and the J gene end by 7 bases; junction bases not matched to a gene: 5. The CDR3 has 14 residues. Here the CDR3 reads CASSASDRGNEQFF. As DNA, the CDR3 is TGTGCCAGCAGCGCCTCGGACAGGGGAAATGAGCAGTTCTTC. Looking up the rest from reference TRBV9 and TRBJ2-1 gives the full variable domain: DSGVTQTPKHLITATGQRVTLRCSPRSGDLSVYWYQQSLDQGLQFLIQYYNGEERAKGNILERFSAQQFPDLHSELNLSSLELGDSALYFCASSASDRGNEQFFGPGTRLTVL.

The V gene is TRBV6-1, the J gene TRBJ1-4; D gene ambiguous. CDR3 length equals 13 residues. Germline assignment: CDR1 MNHNS and CDR2 SASEGT. Between the trimmed V and J ends, which lost 6 bases and 5 bases, there was a span of 10 bases. The CDR3 region has the DNA TGTGCCAGCAGGGGCCAGTGGAATGAAAAACTGTTTTTT. Encoded protein: CASRGQWNEKLFF.

The chain joins TRBV6-5 to TRBJ2-4; 7 positions match TRBD1. CDR1 and CDR2 from the germline V gene are MNHEY and SVGAGI. The CDR3 totals 16 residues. Trimming removed 2 bases from V and 4 bases from J; junction bases left unmatched: 8. The CDR3 coding sequence is TGTGCCAGCAGTTACCAGACAGGGCCCCCTAAAAACATTCAGTACTTC. Translating gives CASSYQTGPPKNIQYF.

This sequence joins TRBV7-9 and TRBJ1-5; D is undetermined. V gave up 5 bases and J gave up 3 bases, with 8 bases separating them. This CDR3 contains 13 residues. Germline V gene sequence: CDR1 SEHNR, CDR2 FQNEAQ (reference sequence). The CDR3 region is CASSPDSNQPQHF. DNA for the CDR3: TGTGCCAGCAGCCCGGACTCCAATCAGCCCCAGCATTTT.

The rearrangement uses TRBV19 and TRBJ2-7; 10 bases are shared with TRBD1. The trim removed 3 bases at V and 4 bases at J, leaving 0 bases unmatched. The CDR3 length is 13 residues. Germline CDR1 and CDR2: LNHDA and SQIVND (reference sequence). This CDR3 reads CASSMGQGYEQYF. The CDR3 coding sequence is TGTGCCAGTAGTATGGGACAGGGGTACGAGCAGTACTTC.

This clone was picked up one time. The gene calls are TRBV7-3 and TRBJ2-5, with 10 bases matching TRBD1. The germline gives CDR1 SGHTA, CDR2 FQGTGA. J was trimmed by 3 bases and V by 2 bases; bases with no gene match: 3. The CDR3 totals 15 residues. For the CDR3, the DNA is TGTGCCAGCAGCTTATTCGGGACAGGGGAAGAGACCCAGTACTTC. Translating it yields CASSLFGTGEETQYF.

This chain links TRBV5-4 with TRBJ2-5; 8 positions agree with TRBD1. This CDR3 has 14 residues. Germline V lookup: CDR1 SGHNT, CDR2 YYREEE (reference sequence). Trimming at V came to 4 bases and at J to 5 bases, leaving 7 bases not matched to a gene. DNA for the CDR3: TGTGCCAGCAGCATCCGACAGGGGAAGGAGACCCAGTACTTC. As protein: CASSIRQGKETQYF.